This T cell receptor (beta chain) appears in the sequencing data of a study of blood T cell repertoires in COVID-19. As originally analysed: Amplifying reference gene primers gave estimates of nucleated cell counts. Here immunoSEQ multiplex PCR was the method, and the copy in TCRdb shows in-frame clones only, minus some. The DNA was the basis for D and trimming; V, J and clone size are from that table. The table has 120,000 or so clones, roughly 85% seen once; the top ten hold 27%. V shed 2 bases and J 4 bases; nucleotides not matched to a gene: 8. The CDR3 runs to 16 residues. Germline V gene sequence: CDR1 WNHNN, CDR2 SYGVQD (reference sequence).

This TCR came from a woman of 80 years or more with acute or convalescent COVID-19. This chain connects TRBV10-1 to TRBJ1-1; 9 bases align to TRBD1. What was sequenced was peripheral blood. CDR3 amino acids: CASSETMGQGSTEAFF. The CDR3 DNA sequence: TGCGCCAGCAGTGAGACGATGGGACAGGGAAGCACTGAAGCTTTCTTT.